This T cell receptor (beta chain) is drawn from a study of cytomegalovirus exposure and HLA in healthy donors. Notes on the study in general: When analyzed later, a missense DCLRE1C variant was found to be linked to TCR beta V- and J-gene trimming.

The study ran its PCR with 60 Vbeta and 13 Jbeta primers. Per the study methods: About 11 million of the about 80 million unique TCR beta chains counted in a later analysis were shared. Profiling relied on immunoSEQ multiplex PCR, and the TCRdb table lists in-frame clones only, not all of them. That table gives V, J and clone size, and the DNA gave D and trimming. The sample includes some 160,000 clones, 75% to 90% seen only once; the top ten take approximately 2%. The CDR3 has 10 residues. V lost 5 bases, J lost 13 bases, and 6 bases stayed unmatched. The germline gives CDR1 DFQATT, CDR2 SNEGSKA (reference sequence). Note on this clone: Its antigen is as yet unknown.

V gene TRBV20-1 combines with J gene TRBJ2-3, with 7 bases aligning to TRBD1. The TCR was taken from a woman between 18 and 30 years old in good health and CMV-seronegative. Sequenced input: PBMCs. The CDR3 here is CSAPFQGEYF. CDR3 nucleotides: TGCAGTGCTCCGTTCCAGGGGGAGTATTTT.